Below, 27 T cell receptor beta chains from the same sample are listed, as sequenced in a study of shared clonotypes between healthy human individuals. Here immunoSEQ multiplex PCR was the method, and the copy in TCRdb shows in-frame clones only, minus some. The sample carries hundreds of thousands of clones, 60% to 75% recorded once. The sequencing input was memory CD4+ T cells sorted from blood. Subset here: CD45RA-negative fraction. The receptors derive from a woman aged 25-40 years in good health.

This rearrangement joins TRBV6-1 to TRBJ1-1, with D uncertain. This CDR3 has 15 residues. V was pared by 1 base and J by 0 bases, with 9 bases between. Germline loops: CDR1 MNHNS, CDR2 SASEGT. In DNA form, the CDR3 reads TGTGCCAGCAGTGAAGACCGCACAGTGAACACTGAAGCTTTCTTT. This encodes CASSEDRTVNTEAFF.

This clone was observed many times. The rearrangement links TRBV18 to TRBJ2-7; 8 nucleotides match TRBD2. V lost 5 bases, J lost 3 bases, and 3 bases stayed unmatched. Germline CDR1 reads KGHSH; CDR2 reads LQKENI. The CDR3 is 13 residues long. The CDR3 loop is CASSKGLGYEQYF. In DNA, the CDR3 is TGTGCCAGCTCAAAGGGACTAGGCTACGAGCAGTACTTC. Drawing the rest from reference TRBV18 and TRBJ2-7, the complete variable domain is NAGVMQNPRHLVRRRGQEARLRCSPMKGHSHVYWYRQLPEEGLKFMVYLQKENIIDESGMPKERFSAEFPKEGPSILRIQQVVRGDSAAYFCASSKGLGYEQYFGPGTRLTVT.

The chain employs TRBV6-4 and TRBJ1-2; no definite D call. The CDR3 runs to 14 residues. Germline V lookup: CDR1 MRHNA, CDR2 SNTAGT. V was clipped by 0 bases and J by 3 bases, with 8 bases between them. CDR3 protein: CASSDSRGYYGYTF. The DNA of the CDR3 is TGTGCCAGCAGTGACTCGAGAGGATACTATGGCTACACCTTC.

A remark on this clone: Within the sample, other DNA sequences also encode this same CDR3. This chain links TRBV5-1 with TRBJ2-3, with 8 bases matching TRBD2. This CDR3 region has 14 residues. Germline V gives CDR1 SGHRS, CDR2 YFSETQ. The junction had 3 bases not matched to a gene; V was cut back by 2 bases and J by 4 bases. CDR3 DNA: TGCGCCAGCAGCTTCGCGGGAGGTCCAGATACGCAGTATTTT. This gives the protein CASSFAGGPDTQYF. The full variable domain, completed using reference TRBV5-1 and TRBJ2-3, is KAGVTQTPRYLIKTRGQQVTLSCSPISGHRSVSWYQQTPGQGLQFLFEYFSETQRNKGNFPGRFSGRQFSNSRSEMNVSTLELGDSALYLCASSFAGGPDTQYFGPGTRLTVL.

The chain carries TRBV28 and TRBJ2-7, with D tentatively TRBD1 (5 bases). Germline CDR1 is MDHEN and CDR2 is SYDVKM. The CDR3 is made up of 13 amino acids. V dropped 4 bases and J dropped 2 bases, with 9 bases sitting between them. In DNA form, the CDR3 reads TGTGCCAGCAGTTATCAGGGCCCCTACGAGCAGTACTTC. Amino acid sequence: CASSYQGPYEQYF.

The V call is TRBV6-5, the J call TRBJ1-2; perhaps TRBD1 as D (6 bases). The germline CDR1 and CDR2 sequences are MNHEY and SVGAGI. This CDR3 is built from 14 residues. Trimming took 1 base from V and 7 from J, leaving 13 bases between them. The DNA for the CDR3 is TGTGCCAGCAGTTACTTAAACAGGGCATCTGGCTACACCTTC. It translates to CASSYLNRASGYTF.

The genes are TRBV2 and TRBJ2-3, with D hard to call. From germline, CDR1 is SNHLY and CDR2 FYNNEI. V was cut by 3 bases and J by 0 bases, with 7 bases left in between. This CDR3 is 14 amino acids long. CDR3 DNA sequence: TGTGCCAGCAGTGACATTTCTAGCACAGATACGCAGTATTTT. Residues: CASSDISSTDTQYF.

The rearrangement joins TRBV19 to TRBJ1-2; 9 positions agree with TRBD1. Germline loops: CDR1 LNHDA, CDR2 SQIVND (reference sequence). J lost 8 bases, V lost 4 bases, and 5 bases had no gene match. The CDR3 has 13 residues. The CDR3 nucleotides are TGTGCCAGTAGTACCGGGGACAGGGACGGCTACACCTTC. Translation: CASSTGDRDGYTF.

This clone came up a few times. The chain combines TRBV11-2 with TRBJ1-2, with D uncertain. The CDR3 covers 12 residues. Germline V gene data show CDR1 as SGHAT and CDR2 as FQNNGV. Trimming took 4 bases from V and 6 from J, leaving 9 bases between them. The CDR3 coding sequence is TGTGCCAGCAGCTCCCGGATGGATGGCTACACCTTC. It translates to CASSSRMDGYTF. The variable domain in full, completed from reference TRBV11-2 and TRBJ1-2, reads EAGVAQSPRYKIIEKRQSVAFWCNPISGHATLYWYQQILGQGPKLLIQFQNNGVVDDSQLPKDRFSAERLKGVDSTLKIQPAKLEDSAVYLCASSSRMDGYTFGSGTRLTVV.

The CDR3 DNA is TGTGCCTGGAGCGTATCGACAGGGAATGGGGCCAACGTCCTGACTTTC. It encodes CAWSVSTGNGANVLTF. This chain connects TRBV30 to TRBJ2-6; 7 bases line up with TRBD1. V was clipped by 3 bases and J by 3 bases; unmatched bases: 8. CDR3 size: 16 residues. Per germline, CDR1 GTSNPN and CDR2 SVGIG (reference sequence).

This clone has just a few counts. The rearrangement links TRBV7-9 to TRBJ1-2; D is possibly TRBD1 (6 bases). V gave up 5 bases and J gave up 6 bases, with 22 bases separating them. Germline CDR1 SEHNR, CDR2 FQNEAQ (reference sequence). The CDR3 is made up of 16 amino acids. The CDR3 region is CASSQGGDARGNGYTF. CDR3 bases: TGTGCCAGCAGCCAAGGGGGGGACGCCCGGGGGAATGGCTACACCTTC.

This clone showed up many times. The V call is TRBV2, the J call TRBJ1-1, with 7 bases matching TRBD1. Unmatched junction bases numbered 11, after V lost 2 bases and J lost 8 bases. CDR1 and CDR2 (germline): SNHLY, FYNNEI. The CDR3 runs to 15 residues. The CDR3 region has the DNA TGTGCCAGCAGTGAATTCGGAGGGGGCTTCGCCGAAGCTTTCTTT. Translating gives CASSEFGGGFAEAFF.

The genes are TRBV11-3 and TRBJ1-1; a weak D match, TRBD1 (5 bases). CDR1 is SGHNT and CDR2 is YENEEA in the germline V gene. The CDR3 contains 14 residues. V dropped 2 bases and J dropped 4 bases, with 11 bases sitting between them. As DNA, the CDR3 is TGTGCCAGCAGCTTATCTGGGGCGGGCACTGAAGCTTTCTTT. This gives the protein CASSLSGAGTEAFF. The full variable domain, rest sourced from reference TRBV11-3 and TRBJ1-1, is EAGVVQSPRYKIIEKKQPVAFWCNPISGHNTLYWYLQNLGQGPELLIRYENEEAVDDSQLPKDRFSAERLKGVDSTLKIQPAELGDSAVYLCASSLSGAGTEAFFGQGTRLTVV.

On this clone: Within the sample, other DNA sequences also encode this same CDR3. The rearrangement links TRBV7-2 to TRBJ2-7, with 12 bases fitting TRBD2. Germline CDR1 reads SGHTA; CDR2 reads FQGNSA. CDR3 length equals 15 residues. V trimming: 3 bases; J trimming: 0 bases; junction bases outside the gene matches: 0. The DNA of the CDR3 is TGTGCCAGCAGCTTGGGACTAGCGGGCTCCTACGAGCAGTACTTC. This gives the protein CASSLGLAGSYEQYF.

The V gene is TRBV11-2, the J gene TRBJ2-1, with a weak D call TRBD2 (6 bases). Germline V CDR1 and CDR2: SGHAT, FQNNGV. This CDR3 spans 14 amino acids. V was cut by 10 bases and J by 2 bases, with 15 bases left in between. The CDR3 here is CATQESGPYNEQFF. The CDR3 nucleotides read TGTGCCACCCAGGAAAGCGGGCCCTACAATGAGCAGTTCTTC.

This clone was observed a single time. The chain joins TRBV14 to TRBJ2-7, with unresolved D. From germline, CDR1 is SGHDN and CDR2 FVKESK. The CDR3 length is 13 residues. Trimming took off 3 bases at V and 3 bases at J, with 9 bases between the two ends. The CDR3 nucleotides read TGTGCCAGCAGCCAGACAAATAACTACGAGCAGTACTTC. This translates into CASSQTNNYEQYF.

This clone appeared once. This rearrangement joins TRBV10-3 to TRBJ2-1; no clear D gene. CDR1 is ENHRY and CDR2 is SYGVKD in the germline V gene. The CDR3 covers 13 residues. Trimming cost V 11 bases and J 9 bases, with 20 bases left between them. For the CDR3, the DNA is TGTGCCGTGGGTCGGGTTGAGGTCGGTGAGCAGTTCTTC. Translation: CAVGRVEVGEQFF.

The chain combines TRBV21-1 with TRBJ1-2; the listed D gene, TRBD1, was not tested against the DNA. TRBV21-1 is a pseudogene segment. The CDR3 totals 16 residues. As DNA, the CDR3 is TGTGCCAGCAGCATCTTCCCCGGGACAGCCAACTATGGCTACACCTTC. Translating gives CASSIFPGTANYGYTF.

The chain uses TRBV11-2 and TRBJ2-1, with D perhaps matching TRBD1 or TRBD2 (5 bases each). This CDR3 has 14 amino acids. The V and J ends lost 5 bases and 5 bases respectively, with 13 bases between them. Per the germline V gene, CDR1 is SGHAT and CDR2 is FQNNGV. In DNA form, the CDR3 reads TGTGCCAGCAGCCAGGGAATTAGCGACAATGAGCAGTTCTTC. Translating gives CASSQGISDNEQFF. Full variable domain (missing parts from reference TRBV11-2 and TRBJ2-1): EAGVAQSPRYKIIEKRQSVAFWCNPISGHATLYWYQQILGQGPKLLIQFQNNGVVDDSQLPKDRFSAERLKGVDSTLKIQPAKLEDSAVYLCASSQGISDNEQFFGPGTRLTVL.

The chain links TRBV15 to TRBJ2-5, with a possible D match to TRBD1 (6 bases). The CDR3 contains 14 residues. V lost 1 base and J 1 base, leaving 7 bases between the germline ends. Per germline, CDR1 LNHNV and CDR2 YYDKDF (reference sequence). The CDR3 loop reads CATSRGQAQETQYF. The DNA for the CDR3 is TGTGCCACCAGCAGAGGACAGGCCCAAGAGACCCAGTACTTC. Full variable domain (missing parts from reference TRBV15 and TRBJ2-5): DAMVIQNPRYQVTQFGKPVTLSCSQTLNHNVMYWYQQKSSQAPKLLFHYYDKDFNNEADTPDNFQSRRPNTSFCFLDIRSPGLGDTAMYLCATSRGQAQETQYFGPGTRLLVL.

This clone was observed once. The rearrangement joins TRBV5-6 to TRBJ2-7; perhaps TRBD1 as D (6 bases). There are 14 residues in the CDR3. V lost 2 bases to trimming and J lost 3 bases, with 12 bases between them. Germline CDR1 and CDR2: SGHDT and YYEEEE. The DNA for the CDR3 is TGTGCCAGCAGCTTAAGGACAGTAGGCTACGAGCAGTACTTC. This codes for CASSLRTVGYEQYF.

V usage is TRBV6-6 and J usage is TRBJ2-7; maybe TRBD2 (6 bases). V lost 8 bases to trimming and J lost 3 bases, with 20 bases between them. The CDR3 runs 15 residues. Germline lookup yields CDR1 MNHNY and CDR2 SVGAGI (reference sequence). CDR3 protein: CASGDPRLDVYEQYF. CDR3 sequence (DNA): TGTGCCAGCGGTGATCCCCGACTAGATGTCTACGAGCAGTACTTC.

This clone was recorded a few times. The genes are TRBV27 and TRBJ1-1, with 9 bases aligning to TRBD1. Germline lookup yields CDR1 MNHEY and CDR2 SMNVEV (reference sequence). The V segment lost 1 base and the J segment 1 base; nucleotides outside the gene matches: 1. The CDR3 length is 15 residues. The CDR3 here is CASSLWGQGNTEAFF. The CDR3 nucleotides are TGTGCCAGCAGTTTATGGGGACAGGGGAACACTGAAGCTTTCTTT.

The V and J genes are TRBV28 and TRBJ2-5; D not resolved. The CDR3 has 15 residues. V lost 3 bases and J lost 3, with 14 bases in between. Germline assignment: CDR1 MDHEN and CDR2 SYDVKM. For the CDR3, the DNA is TGTGCCAGCAGTTTTTCCGAGGCTGCCAAAGAGACCCAGTACTTC. Encoded protein: CASSFSEAAKETQYF. Variable domain in full (rest from reference TRBV28 and TRBJ2-5): DVKVTQSSRYLVKRTGEKVFLECVQDMDHENMFWYRQDPGLGLRLIYFSYDVKMKEKGDIPEGYSVSREKKERFSLILESASTNQTSMYLCASSFSEAAKETQYFGPGTRLLVL.

A few counts support this clone. The chain has TRBV6-4 and TRBJ2-4; weak D call: TRBD1 (7 bases). CDR1 is MRHNA and CDR2 is SNTAGT in the germline V gene. V lost 4 bases and J lost 9, with 13 bases in between. This CDR3 is 13 amino acids long. This CDR3 reads CASSADQGGIQYF. CDR3 DNA: TGTGCCAGCAGTGCGGATCAGGGGGGCATTCAGTACTTC.

This clone occurred a few times. The V and J genes are TRBV10-3 and TRBJ2-2, with 7 bases aligning to TRBD1. The V segment lost 0 bases and the J segment 6 bases; nucleotides outside the gene matches: 4. This CDR3 has 15 amino acids. The germline V gene encodes CDR1 ENHRY and CDR2 SYGVKD. CDR3 sequence: CAISESSQGAGELFF. CDR3 coding DNA: TGTGCCATCAGTGAGTCGTCCCAGGGGGCCGGGGAGCTGTTTTTT.

V is TRBV7-8 and J is TRBJ1-1; no firm D call. The CDR3 loop spans 15 amino acids. Germline V gene sequence: CDR1 SGHVS, CDR2 FQNEAQ. V lost 3 bases, J lost 1 base, and 12 bases lay in between. The CDR3 reads CASSFGRASNTEAFF. DNA of the CDR3: TGTGCCAGCAGCTTTGGCCGGGCATCGAACACTGAAGCTTTCTTT.